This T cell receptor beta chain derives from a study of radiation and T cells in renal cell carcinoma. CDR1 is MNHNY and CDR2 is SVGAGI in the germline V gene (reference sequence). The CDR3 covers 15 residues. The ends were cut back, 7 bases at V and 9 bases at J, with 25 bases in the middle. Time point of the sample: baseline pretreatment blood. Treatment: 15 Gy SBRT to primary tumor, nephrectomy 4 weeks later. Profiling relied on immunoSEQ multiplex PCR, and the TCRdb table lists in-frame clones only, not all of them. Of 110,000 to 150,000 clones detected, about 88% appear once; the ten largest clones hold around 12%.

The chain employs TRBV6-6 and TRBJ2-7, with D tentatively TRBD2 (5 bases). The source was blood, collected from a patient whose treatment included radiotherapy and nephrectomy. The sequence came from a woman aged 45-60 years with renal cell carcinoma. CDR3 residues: CASTFGGSLATRQYF. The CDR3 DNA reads TGTGCCAGCACCTTCGGTGGGTCCCTTGCTACTAGGCAGTACTTC.